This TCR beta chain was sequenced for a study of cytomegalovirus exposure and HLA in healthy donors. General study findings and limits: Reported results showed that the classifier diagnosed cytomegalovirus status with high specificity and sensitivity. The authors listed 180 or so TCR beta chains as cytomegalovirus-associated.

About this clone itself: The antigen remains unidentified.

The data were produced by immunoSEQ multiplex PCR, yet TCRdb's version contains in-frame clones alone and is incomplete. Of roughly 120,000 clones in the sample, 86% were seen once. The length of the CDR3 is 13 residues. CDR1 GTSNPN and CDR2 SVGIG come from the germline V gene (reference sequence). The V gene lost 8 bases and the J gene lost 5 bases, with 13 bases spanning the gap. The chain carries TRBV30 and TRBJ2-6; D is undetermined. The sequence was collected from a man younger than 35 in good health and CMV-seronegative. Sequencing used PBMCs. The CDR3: CAAQVSRANVLTF. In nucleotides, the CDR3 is TGTGCCGCTCAAGTGAGTAGGGCCAACGTCCTGACTTTC.